Listed below are T cell receptor beta chains from one sample, sequenced in a study of T cell repertoires in cytomegalovirus infection. One entry per CDR3 protein, called by TCRdb with MiXCR from the reads. The table lists some 700,000 distinct CDR3 sequences, roughly 36% of them singletons. Their target antigens are unknown. The sample here was cultured PBMCs, taken from culture after CMV antigen stimulation. Receptors originate from a human donor in good health (CMV status not recorded). Some clones in this sample may be carry-over from other donors' samples. The CDR3 runs from the conserved cysteine through the conserved F or W. D genes are given only for firm matches. Where a row states a size, it is once, few, many or the class of an expanded clone; other rows omit it.

D gene: -; clone size: many; CDR3 length: 14; J gene: TRBJ1-2; V gene: TRBV7-2; CDR3 protein: CASSLVGANYGYTF; CDR3 DNA: TGTGCCAGCAGCTTAGTAGGAGCTAACTATGGCTACACCTTC
D gene: -; clone size: many; CDR3 length: 13; J gene: TRBJ1-2; V gene: TRBV11-1; CDR3 protein: CASSSRRQVGYTF; CDR3 DNA: TGTGCCAGCAGCTCCCGGCGACAGGTCGGCTACACCTTC
D gene: -; clone size: few; CDR3 length: 16; J gene: TRBJ2-3; V gene: TRBV18; CDR3 protein: CASSPAGKRTTDTQYF; CDR3 DNA: TGTGCCAGCTCACCCGCCGGGAAGCGGACCACAGATACGCAGTATTTT
D gene: -; clone size: once; CDR3 length: 14; J gene: TRBJ1-2; V gene: TRBV11-2; CDR3 protein: CASSPGTKIYGYTF; CDR3 DNA: TGTGCCAGCAGCCCCGGGACAAAGATTTATGGCTACACCTTC
D gene: -; clone size: -; CDR3 length: 16; J gene: TRBJ2-5; V gene: TRBV5-4; CDR3 protein: CASSLGGLAKQETQYF; CDR3 DNA: TGTGCCAGCAGCTTGGGAGGGCTAGCGAAACAAGAGACCCAGTACTTC
D gene: TRBD1; clone size: many; CDR3 length: 16; J gene: TRBJ1-5; V gene: TRBV7-2; CDR3 protein: CASSEPGTGRYQPQHF; CDR3 DNA: TGTGCCAGCAGCGAGCCGGGGACAGGGCGGTATCAGCCCCAGCATTTT
D gene: TRBD2; clone size: few; CDR3 length: 14; J gene: TRBJ2-7; V gene: TRBV7-2; CDR3 protein: CASSYGRQNYEQYF; CDR3 DNA: TGTGCCAGCAGCTACGGGAGGCAAAACTACGAGCAGTACTTC
D gene: -; clone size: -; CDR3 length: 16; J gene: TRBJ2-5; V gene: TRBV7-9; CDR3 protein: CASSSDWGGGKETQYF; CDR3 DNA: TGTGCCAGCAGCTCCGATTGGGGCGGAGGGAAGGAGACCCAGTACTTC
D gene: TRBD2; clone size: -; CDR3 length: 16; J gene: TRBJ2-1; V gene: TRBV6-8; CDR3 protein: CASSPSGSSSYNEQFF; CDR3 DNA: TGTGCCAGCAGCCCTAGCGGGTCTAGCTCCTACAATGAGCAGTTCTTC
D gene: -; clone size: -; CDR3 length: 14; J gene: TRBJ1-2; V gene: TRBV6-6; CDR3 protein: CASSYSTVSGRYTF; CDR3 DNA: TGTGCCAGCAGTTACTCCACCGTGTCCGGCCGCTACACCTTC
D gene: TRBD2; clone size: -; CDR3 length: 14; J gene: TRBJ2-7; V gene: TRBV10-3; CDR3 protein: CAISELTSGYEQYF; CDR3 DNA: TGTGCCATCAGTGAGTTGACTAGCGGATACGAGCAGTACTTC
D gene: -; clone size: -; CDR3 length: 15; J gene: TRBJ2-7; V gene: TRBV6-1; CDR3 protein: CASSLSQGFGYEQYF; CDR3 DNA: TGTGCCAGCAGTTTAAGCCAGGGGTTCGGCTACGAGCAGTACTTC
D gene: -; clone size: -; CDR3 length: 18; J gene: TRBJ1-6; V gene: TRBV7-6; CDR3 protein: CASSYSAPGAMDNSPLHF; CDR3 DNA: TGTGCCAGCAGCTATTCGGCCCCAGGGGCGATGGATAATTCACCCCTCCACTTT
D gene: TRBD1; clone size: few; CDR3 length: 12; J gene: TRBJ1-4; V gene: TRBV5-5; CDR3 protein: CASGGGGEKLFF; CDR3 DNA: TGTGCCAGCGGAGGGGGCGGTGAAAAACTGTTTTTT
D gene: -; clone size: -; CDR3 length: 13; J gene: TRBJ1-1; V gene: TRBV19; CDR3 protein: CASIPRESHEAFF; CDR3 DNA: TGTGCCAGTATCCCTCGGGAATCGCATGAAGCTTTCTTT
D gene: -; clone size: -; CDR3 length: 13; J gene: TRBJ1-2; V gene: TRBV6-5; CDR3 protein: CASSSLEGVGYTF; CDR3 DNA: TGTGCCAGCAGTTCCCTTGAAGGGGTTGGCTACACCTTC
D gene: -; clone size: -; CDR3 length: 14; J gene: TRBJ1-5; V gene: TRBV19; CDR3 protein: CARGGGGWGQPQHF; CDR3 DNA: TGTGCCAGAGGAGGAGGGGGGTGGGGACAGCCCCAGCATTTT
D gene: TRBD2; clone size: -; CDR3 length: 15; J gene: TRBJ2-3; V gene: TRBV12-3/TRBV12-4; CDR3 protein: CASSPSIAGGDTQYF; CDR3 DNA: TGTGCCAGCAGTCCCTCAATAGCGGGGGGAGATACGCAGTATTTT
D gene: -; clone size: -; CDR3 length: 13; J gene: TRBJ1-4; V gene: TRBV7-6; CDR3 protein: CASSLVGIEKLFF; CDR3 DNA: TGTGCCAGCAGCTTAGTCGGCATAGAAAAACTGTTTTTT
D gene: TRBD1; clone size: -; CDR3 length: 12; J gene: TRBJ1-2; V gene: TRBV6-6; CDR3 protein: CASTRQGPVYTF; CDR3 DNA: TGTGCCAGCACCCGACAGGGTCCGGTCTACACCTTC
D gene: TRBD1; clone size: -; CDR3 length: 14; J gene: TRBJ2-1; V gene: TRBV7-2; CDR3 protein: CASSLTGVDGEQFF; CDR3 DNA: TGTGCCAGCAGCTTGACAGGGGTCGACGGTGAGCAGTTCTTC
D gene: TRBD2; clone size: -; CDR3 length: 16; J gene: TRBJ2-5; V gene: TRBV12-5; CDR3 protein: CASGLVLAGGGETQYF; CDR3 DNA: TGTGCTAGTGGTTTGGTACTAGCGGGAGGTGGAGAGACCCAGTACTTC
D gene: -; clone size: few; CDR3 length: 13; J gene: TRBJ2-3; V gene: TRBV6-5; CDR3 protein: CASSYLGADTQYF; CDR3 DNA: TGCGCCAGCAGCTACCTAGGGGCTGATACGCAGTATTTT
D gene: TRBD2; clone size: many; CDR3 length: 15; J gene: TRBJ2-2; V gene: TRBV7-2; CDR3 protein: CASSLVLADTGELFF; CDR3 DNA: TGTGCCAGCAGCTTAGTACTAGCGGACACCGGGGAGCTGTTTTTT
D gene: TRBD2; clone size: few; CDR3 length: 18; J gene: TRBJ2-1; V gene: TRBV7-2; CDR3 protein: CASSSGTSVGRSYNEQFF; CDR3 DNA: TGTGCCAGCAGCTCGGGGACTAGCGTAGGACGCTCCTACAATGAGCAGTTCTTC
D gene: TRBD2; clone size: few; CDR3 length: 16; J gene: TRBJ2-3; V gene: TRBV6-8; CDR3 protein: CASRHRLAVSTDTQYF; CDR3 DNA: TGTGCCAGCAGACACCGACTAGCGGTCAGCACAGATACGCAGTATTTT
D gene: -; clone size: once; CDR3 length: 13; J gene: TRBJ1-5; V gene: TRBV20-1; CDR3 protein: CSGTAPGNQPQHF; CDR3 DNA: TGCAGTGGGACAGCCCCGGGCAATCAGCCCCAGCATTTT
D gene: -; clone size: few; CDR3 length: 16; J gene: TRBJ1-1; V gene: TRBV4-1; CDR3 protein: CASSQGPLLGNTEAFF; CDR3 DNA: TGCGCCAGCAGCCAAGGCCCCCTTTTGGGGAACACTGAAGCTTTCTTT
D gene: -; clone size: -; CDR3 length: 14; J gene: TRBJ2-3; V gene: TRBV5-6; CDR3 protein: CASSLRLALGAQYF; CDR3 DNA: TGTGCCAGCAGCTTGCGACTTGCTCTGGGAGCGCAGTATTTT
D gene: TRBD1; clone size: -; CDR3 length: 17; J gene: TRBJ1-1; V gene: TRBV9; CDR3 protein: CASSQGIQGGMNTEAFF; CDR3 DNA: TGTGCCAGCAGCCAGGGGATACAGGGGGGCATGAACACTGAAGCTTTCTTT
D gene: -; clone size: -; CDR3 length: 15; J gene: TRBJ2-3; V gene: TRBV12-3/TRBV12-4; CDR3 protein: CASSDSGFYTDTQYF; CDR3 DNA: TGTGCCAGCAGTGACAGCGGCTTTTACACAGATACGCAGTATTTT
D gene: -; clone size: few; CDR3 length: 13; J gene: TRBJ2-1; V gene: TRBV3-1; CDR3 protein: CASSWFQLNEQFF; CDR3 DNA: TGTGCCAGCAGCTGGTTCCAACTCAATGAGCAGTTCTTC
D gene: TRBD1; clone size: -; CDR3 length: 15; J gene: TRBJ2-5; V gene: TRBV20-1; CDR3 protein: CSARRGDRGQETQYF; CDR3 DNA: TGCAGCGCCCGGAGGGGGGACAGGGGGCAAGAGACCCAGTACTTC
D gene: -; clone size: -; CDR3 length: 16; J gene: TRBJ1-2; V gene: TRBV7-6; CDR3 protein: CASSPRGDGTLYGYTF; CDR3 DNA: TGTGCCAGCAGCCCAAGGGGAGACGGAACCCTCTATGGCTACACCTTC
D gene: -; clone size: many; CDR3 length: 15; J gene: TRBJ1-1; V gene: TRBV7-2; CDR3 protein: CASSPLRGMNTEAFF; CDR3 DNA: TGTGCCAGCAGCCCCCTGAGGGGAATGAACACTGAAGCTTTCTTT
D gene: -; clone size: -; CDR3 length: 14; J gene: TRBJ1-2; V gene: TRBV20-1; CDR3 protein: CSARRTLPYGSYTF; CDR3 DNA: TGCAGTGCTAGGAGAACACTGCCCTATGGAAGCTACACCTTC
D gene: -; clone size: many; CDR3 length: 14; J gene: TRBJ2-7; V gene: TRBV7-2; CDR3 protein: CASSRQDGPYEQYF; CDR3 DNA: TGTGCCAGCAGCCGACAAGATGGGCCCTACGAGCAGTACTTC